This TCR beta chain originates from a study of regulatory T cells in long-lasting Graves disease. Study-wide background: Graves' disease counted as persistent after over 5 years of antithyroid drugs with positive TSH receptor antibodies.

This clonotype was seen repeatedly, ten times or more. Construction of the TCR beta libraries employed iRepertoire HTBI primers in conjunction with Arm-PCR of CDR3 regions. TCRdb itself ran the multiplex PCR reads through MiXCR, one entry per CDR3 protein. The profile shows roughly 400,000 distinct CDR3 sequences, around a fifth of them singletons. Trimming removed 0 bases from V and 1 base from J, with 10 bases in between. This CDR3 is built from 16 residues. From germline, CDR1 is MNHNS and CDR2 SASEGT. As for time point: persistent/refractory GD, antithyroid drugs over 5 years with positive TRAb. Extracted RNA from PBMCs served as the source of the TCR library.

The specimen comprised peripheral blood mononuclear cells (PBMCs), sampled when the disease was refractory, from a patient treated with antithyroid drugs. V is TRBV6-1 and J is TRBJ1-5; D not resolved. The receptor's source is a female donor with Graves disease. The CDR3 region has the DNA TGTGCCAGCAGTGAAGCTCCACAACTAAGCAATCAGCCCCAGCATTTT. It specifies CASSEAPQLSNQPQHF.